The 30 T cell receptor beta chains reported below all come from one sample, sequenced in a study of beta chain features in type 1 diabetes. The investigators reverse transcribed all of the isolated RNA, so they sequenced expressed TCRB transcripts. Libraries were prepared by immunoSEQ multiplex PCR; TCRdb keeps only in-frame clonotypes and omits some of them. Here the sample spans fewer than 550,000 clones, 10% to 12% being singletons. Input material: naive CD4+ T cells from blood. The origin of the receptors is a young woman in good health.

This rearrangement joins TRBV27 to TRBJ2-7, with a possible D match to TRBD2 (5 bases). The CDR3 is 14 residues long. V lost 6 bases, J lost 2 bases, and 14 bases lay in between. The germline V gene encodes CDR1 MNHEY and CDR2 SMNVEV (reference sequence). As DNA, the CDR3 is TGTGCCAGCAGCCCCGTTGCGGGCACCTACGAGCAGTACTTC. This gives the protein CASSPVAGTYEQYF.

This clone came up a few times. The rearrangement links TRBV18 to TRBJ1-2; D ambiguous. Germline V lookup: CDR1 KGHSH, CDR2 LQKENI. This CDR3 contains 12 residues. The V end lost 5 bases, the J end lost 6 bases, and 10 bases lay between the germline ends. The CDR3 here is CASSSVLDGYTF. The DNA of the CDR3 is TGTGCCAGCTCATCGGTCCTCGATGGCTACACCTTC.

The V and J genes are TRBV4-3 and TRBJ2-5, with D maybe TRBD1 (6 bases). The germline CDR1 and CDR2 sequences are LGHNA and YSLEER. Trimming removed 2 bases from V and 4 bases from J, with 14 bases in between. The CDR3 sequence is 15 residues long. The CDR3 spells CASSQSPGAGETQYF. CDR3 DNA: TGCGCCAGCAGCCAATCCCCAGGGGCGGGAGAGACCCAGTACTTC.

This chain joins TRBV4-2 and TRBJ1-2; weak D call: TRBD1 (5 bases). Germline V gives CDR1 LGHNA, CDR2 YNFKEQ. CDR3 length equals 15 residues. The germline V and J ends were trimmed by 0 bases and 3 bases, with 11 bases remaining between them. The CDR3 region has the DNA TGTGCCAGCAGCCAAGAAGTTGACAGCTACTATGGCTACACCTTC. This translates into CASSQEVDSYYGYTF.

The table lists this clone with a few counts. The chain employs TRBV6-1 and TRBJ2-2, with 13 bases aligning to TRBD2. The V and J ends lost 5 bases and 4 bases, in that order; junction bases with no gene match: 1. CDR1 is MNHNS and CDR2 is SASEGT in the germline V gene. The CDR3 loop spans 15 amino acids. As DNA, the CDR3 is TGTGCCAGCAGTTGGACTAGCGGGAGCACCGGGGAGCTGTTTTTT. Its translation is CASSWTSGSTGELFF.

V usage is TRBV11-3 and J usage is TRBJ1-4, with a tentative D call TRBD1 (5 bases). Germline V gene lookup returns CDR1 SGHNT and CDR2 YENEEA. This CDR3 region has 15 residues. V lost 3 bases and J 4 bases, leaving 12 bases between the germline ends. CDR3 region: CASSFKRGLNEKLFF. Here the CDR3 DNA reads TGTGCCAGCAGCTTTAAGCGGGGCCTTAATGAAAAACTGTTTTTT.

This clone has more than one count but fewer than ten. The chain carries TRBV10-3 and TRBJ2-7; weak D call: TRBD2 (6 bases). The length of the CDR3 is 14 residues. Germline CDR1 and CDR2: ENHRY and SYGVKD. The V and J ends lost 5 bases and 4 bases respectively, with 15 bases between them. The CDR3 is CAISPGGGIYEQYV. Written as DNA, the CDR3 is TGTGCCATCAGTCCAGGCGGCGGGATTTACGAGCAGTACGTC.

The chain employs TRBV4-1 and TRBJ1-5; a weak D match, TRBD1 (5 bases). Germline-derived CDR1 and CDR2 are MGHRA and YSYEKL. The CDR3 has 16 amino acids. Trimming removed 3 bases from V and 4 bases from J, with 16 bases in between. The CDR3 sequence: CASSHPLRGKNQPQHF. DNA for the CDR3: TGCGCCAGCAGCCACCCCCTGCGGGGGAAGAATCAGCCCCAGCATTTT.

Of note for this clone: A much larger clone lies a single base off, so this may be a read error. The genes are TRBV30 and TRBJ1-1; 7 bases line up with TRBD1. This CDR3 has 15 residues. Germline V gene sequence: CDR1 GTSNPN, CDR2 SVGIG (reference sequence). CDR3 in DNA: TGTGCCTTGAGTTACGTTGACAGGGAGAACACTGAAGCTTTCTTT. It yields the protein CALSYVDRENTEAFF.

This chain joins TRBV20-1 and TRBJ2-5, with D hard to call. Trimming removed 3 bases at V and 5 bases at J, with 7 bases between. Germline V gene data show CDR1 as DFQATT and CDR2 as SNEGSKA (reference sequence). The CDR3 extends over 11 amino acids. CDR3 sequence (DNA): TGCAGTGCTAGTCAGTCTGAGACCCAGTACTTC. It encodes CSASQSETQYF.

Only a few counts were recorded for this clone. The rearrangement uses TRBV7-3 and TRBJ2-3, with no clear D. The CDR3 is 16 residues long. V lost 1 base and J 3 bases, leaving 14 bases between the germline ends. From germline, CDR1 is SGHTA and CDR2 FQGTGA. The CDR3 DNA follows: TGTGCCAGCAGCTTAAGTCTGGGCAGAACAACAGATACGCAGTATTTT. Translation gives CASSLSLGRTTDTQYF.

There are a few counts of this clone. CDR3 coding DNA: TGTGCCTGGAGTGTATTAACCCTGAGCCTGCGCGAGCAGTACTTC. Its protein is CAWSVLTLSLREQYF. The rearrangement joins TRBV30 to TRBJ2-7, with D unresolved. CDR3 length equals 15 residues. Deletions cut 0 bases from V and 6 bases from J, with 18 bases between. Germline V gives CDR1 GTSNPN, CDR2 SVGIG (reference sequence). Full variable domain (missing parts from reference TRBV30 and TRBJ2-7): SQTIHQWPATLVQPVGSPLSLECTVEGTSNPNLYWYRQAAGRGLQLLFYSVGIGQISSEVPQNLSASRPQDRQFILSSKKLLLSDSGFYLCAWSVLTLSLREQYFGPGTRLTVT.

J is TRBJ2-5 and V is TRBV7-2; D unclear. Trimming pared 8 bases from V and 1 base from J, leaving 11 bases between. The germline V gene has CDR1 SGHTA and CDR2 FQGNSA. This CDR3 has 13 residues. The DNA of the CDR3 is TGTGCCAGCGTCCTGGGTACCCAAGAGACCCAGTACTTC. It codes for CASVLGTQETQYF.

V is TRBV10-3 and J is TRBJ2-7; 8 bases agree with TRBD1. Germline CDR1 reads ENHRY; CDR2 reads SYGVKD. The CDR3 spans 14 residues. J gave up 4 bases and V 6 bases, and 8 bases lay outside the gene matches. This CDR3 reads CAIREDRDFYEQYF. The CDR3, as DNA: TGTGCCATCAGGGAGGACAGGGACTTTTACGAGCAGTACTTC.

CDR3 loop: CASSARDRGQETQYF. The CDR3 DNA reads as TGTGCCAGCAGCGCCCGGGACCGGGGACAAGAGACCCAGTACTTC. The chain recombines TRBV9 with TRBJ2-5, with D tentatively TRBD1 or TRBD2 (5 bases each). V lost 3 bases, J lost 2 bases, and 14 bases lay in between. Germline-derived CDR1 and CDR2 are SGDLS and YYNGEE. The CDR3 is 15 residues long.

This clone was detected only a few times. This chain uses TRBV7-2 with TRBJ2-1; weak D call: TRBD1 (5 bases). Germline-derived CDR1 and CDR2 are SGHTA and FQGNSA. Trimming cost V 5 bases and J 14 bases, with 16 bases left between them. There are 12 residues in the CDR3. The CDR3 sequence is CASSIEGVAKFF. The CDR3 coding sequence is TGTGCCAGCAGCATAGAAGGGGTCGCCAAGTTCTTC. Full variable domain (missing parts from reference TRBV7-2 and TRBJ2-1): GAGVSQSPSNKVTEKGKDVELRCDPISGHTALYWYRQSLGQGLEFLIYFQGNSAPDKSGLPSDRFSAERTGGSVSTLTIQRTQQEDSAVYLCASSIEGVAKFFGPGTRLTVL.

The CDR3 coding sequence is TGCGCCAGCAGCCAATACCCCGGGAGCACAGATACGCAGTATTTT. Its protein is CASSQYPGSTDTQYF. This rearrangement joins TRBV4-3 to TRBJ2-3; D unclear. V lost 2 bases, J lost 0 bases, and 9 bases lay in between. This CDR3 is 15 amino acids long. CDR1 is LGHNA and CDR2 is YSLEER in the germline V gene.

The J gene is TRBJ2-2, the V gene TRBV7-2; D is ambiguous. CDR3 length equals 15 residues. CDR1 is SGHTA, CDR2 FQGNSA, per germline. Trimming took 0 bases from V and 1 from J, leaving 6 bases between them. Written as DNA, the CDR3 is TGTGCCAGCAGCTTAGCAGTAATGAACACCGGGGAGCTGTTTTTT. It yields the protein CASSLAVMNTGELFF. Full variable domain (outside the CDR3, taken from reference TRBV7-2 and TRBJ2-2): GAGVSQSPSNKVTEKGKDVELRCDPISGHTALYWYRQSLGQGLEFLIYFQGNSAPDKSGLPSDRFSAERTGGSVSTLTIQRTQQEDSAVYLCASSLAVMNTGELFFGEGSRLTVL.

The chain couples TRBV9 to TRBJ2-5, with D possibly matching TRBD2 (5 bases). Germline V gene sequence: CDR1 SGDLS, CDR2 YYNGEE. The V end was cut by 4 bases, the J end by 9 bases, with 19 bases between. The CDR3 totals 14 residues. The CDR3 here is CASSPIEGSMAQYF. CDR3 nucleotides: TGTGCCAGCAGCCCGATAGAGGGCTCTATGGCCCAGTACTTC. Complete variable domain (other parts from reference TRBV9 and TRBJ2-5): DSGVTQTPKHLITATGQRVTLRCSPRSGDLSVYWYQQSLDQGLQFLIQYYNGEERAKGNILERFSAQQFPDLHSELNLSSLELGDSALYFCASSPIEGSMAQYFGPGTRLLVL.

This clone was seen a handful of times. The genes are TRBV29-1 and TRBJ2-7, with 8 bases aligning to TRBD2. V was clipped by 5 bases and J by 1 base; unmatched bases: 7. In germline, CDR1 is SQVTM, CDR2 ANQGSEA. This CDR3 spans 14 amino acids. The CDR3 loop is CSVPTREVSYEQYF. CDR3 bases: TGCAGCGTTCCGACGCGGGAGGTTTCCTACGAGCAGTACTTC.

This clone was picked up one time. The rearrangement links TRBV9 to TRBJ2-5; 11 positions agree with TRBD2. V lost 0 bases, J lost 3 bases, and 1 base stayed unmatched. The CDR3 extends over 15 amino acids. Germline values: CDR1 SGDLS, CDR2 YYNGEE. The CDR3 protein is CASSVEGLAEETQYF. As DNA, the CDR3 is TGTGCCAGCAGCGTAGAGGGACTAGCGGAAGAGACCCAGTACTTC.

This clone was counted only a few times. The V gene is TRBV11-3, the J gene TRBJ2-7; D remains ambiguous. The V gene lost 0 bases and the J gene lost 2 bases, with 17 bases spanning the gap. Germline assignment: CDR1 SGHNT and CDR2 YENEEA. The CDR3 sequence is 17 residues long. CDR3 protein: CASSLDLIRDKTYEQYF. The CDR3 DNA is TGTGCCAGCAGCTTAGATCTGATAAGGGATAAGACCTACGAGCAGTACTTC.

This clone came up many times. The chain employs TRBV30 and TRBJ2-3; D is unclear. CDR1 GTSNPN and CDR2 SVGIG come from the germline V gene (reference sequence). V lost 4 bases and J 2 bases, leaving 13 bases between the germline ends. This CDR3 spans 14 amino acids. CDR3 sequence: CAWKQSYSTDTQYF. In DNA, the CDR3 is TGTGCCTGGAAACAGAGTTACTCCACAGATACGCAGTATTTT.

This clone has only a few counts. The V and J genes are TRBV4-1 and TRBJ2-3; 11 positions match TRBD2. Germline trimming cut 4 bases from V and 0 bases from J; bases unmatched to any gene: 6. The germline gives CDR1 MGHRA, CDR2 YSYEKL. CDR3 length: 17 amino acids. The CDR3 sequence: CASSRTSGGPSTDTQYF. The CDR3 DNA reads TGCGCCAGCAGCCGTACTAGCGGGGGACCTAGCACAGATACGCAGTATTTT.

For the CDR3, the DNA is TGTGCCAGCAGTTCCCCCGGGAGCGGCATTCTATACGAGCAGTACGTC. Translation: CASSSPGSGILYEQYV. This chain joins TRBV28 and TRBJ2-7, with D perhaps matching TRBD2 (6 bases). Deletions cut 4 bases from V and 4 bases from J, with 20 bases between. This CDR3 has 16 amino acids. Germline CDR1 reads MDHEN; CDR2 reads SYDVKM.

This chain links TRBV4-3 with TRBJ2-3, with D perhaps being TRBD1 or TRBD2 (7 bases each). The CDR3 loop spans 16 amino acids. Germline assignment: CDR1 LGHNA and CDR2 YSLEER. Trimming shortened V by 2 bases and J by 2 bases, and 14 bases separated the two germline ends. This CDR3 is CASSQTTGRATDTQYF. CDR3 coding DNA: TGCGCCAGCAGCCAAACGACAGGGAGGGCCACAGATACGCAGTATTTT.

The V call is TRBV13, the J call TRBJ2-6; either TRBD1 or TRBD2 may fit D (6 bases each). This CDR3 region has 16 residues. Trimming shortened V by 5 bases and J by 3 bases, and 14 bases separated the two germline ends. Germline values: CDR1 PRHDT, CDR2 FYEKMQ (reference sequence). CDR3 region: CASSVIRGRGANVLTF. CDR3 coding DNA: TGTGCCAGCAGCGTAATACGGGGGCGTGGGGCCAACGTCCTGACTTTC.

The chain links TRBV14 to TRBJ1-2; D not resolved. This CDR3 contains 14 residues. CDR1 and CDR2 from the germline V gene are SGHDN and FVKESK. Trimming shortened V by 3 bases and J by 2 bases, and 10 bases separated the two germline ends. The CDR3 protein is CASSHLLDNYGYTF. The CDR3 DNA sequence: TGTGCCAGCAGCCACCTTCTGGACAACTATGGCTACACCTTC. Complete variable domain (other parts from reference TRBV14 and TRBJ1-2): EAGVTQFPSHSVIEKGQTVTLRCDPISGHDNLYWYRRVMGKEIKFLLHFVKESKQDESGMPNNRFLAERTGGTYSTLKVQPAELEDSGVYFCASSHLLDNYGYTFGSGTRLTVV.

The table lists this clone with a few counts. The chain combines TRBV29-1 with TRBJ1-2, with 11 bases lining up with TRBD1. The CDR3 spans 12 residues. Per the germline V gene, CDR1 is SQVTM and CDR2 is ANQGSEA. Trimming removed 3 bases from V and 9 bases from J; junction bases left unmatched: 3. CDR3 region: CSVEGQGVSYTF. DNA for the CDR3: TGCAGCGTTGAGGGACAGGGGGTTAGCTACACCTTC.

The J gene is TRBJ2-5, the V gene TRBV7-2, with D hard to call. The CDR3 is 13 amino acids. Germline V lookup: CDR1 SGHTA, CDR2 FQGNSA. V was pared by 6 bases and J by 5 bases, with 13 bases between. CDR3 sequence reads: CASRVAGLETQYF. Written as DNA, the CDR3 is TGTGCCAGCAGAGTAGCCGGGTTGGAGACCCAGTACTTC.